The 32 T cell receptor beta chains below come from one sample, sequenced in a study of T cell repertoires in cytomegalovirus infection. Which antigens these TCRs recognize remains unknown. TCRdb itself ran the reads through MiXCR, one entry per CDR3 protein. The sample has about 770,000 distinct CDR3 sequences, about 28% seen once. The sequenced sample was cultured CD8+ T cells from PBMCs, obtained from culture after CMV antigen stimulation. The source of these receptors is a human donor in good health (CMV status not recorded). Some clones in this sample may be carry-over from other donors' samples.

This clonotype was recorded at least ten times. The chain is built from TRBV2 and TRBJ1-1, with D maybe TRBD1 (5 bases). V lost 5 bases, J lost 3 bases, and 28 bases lay in between. There are 19 residues in the CDR3. Germline V gene data show CDR1 as SNHLY and CDR2 as FYNNEI. The CDR3 protein is CASSFPTPVGALIDTEAFF. CDR3 DNA sequence: TGTGCCAGCAGTTTTCCAACGCCAGTTGGGGCATTAATTGACACTGAAGCTTTCTTT.

This rearrangement joins TRBV7-4 to TRBJ2-6; 7 bases agree with TRBD2. Losses at the gene ends were 4 bases for V and 0 bases for J; bases not matched to a gene: 9. The CDR3 consists of 18 residues. Germline loops: CDR1 SGHVT, CDR2 SQSDAQ. DNA for the CDR3: TGTGCCAGCAGCTCACCCGTAGCGGGTACCTCTGGGGCCAACGTCCTGACTTTC. The encoded protein is CASSSPVAGTSGANVLTF. Combining the CDR3 with reference TRBV7-4 and TRBJ2-6 gives the whole variable domain GAGVSQSPRYKVAKRGRDVALRCDSISGHVTLYWYRQTLGQGSEVLTYSQSDAQRDKSGRPSGRFSAERPERSVSTLKIQRTEQGDSAVYLCASSSPVAGTSGANVLTFGAGSRLTVL.

This chain links TRBV10-3 with TRBJ2-1, with a tentative D call TRBD2 (7 bases). V shed 4 bases and J shed 8 bases, with 12 bases lying between them. The CDR3 totals 13 residues. Germline V gives CDR1 ENHRY, CDR2 SYGVKD. The chain's CDR3 is CAISGGGLDEQFF. The CDR3 coding sequence is TGTGCCATCAGTGGCGGGGGCCTCGATGAGCAGTTCTTC.

This clonotype was detected a few times. CDR3 residues: CASSADIYNEQFF. CDR3 nucleotide sequence: TGTGCCAGCAGCGCCGACATTTACAATGAGCAGTTCTTC. The chain has TRBV7-9 and TRBJ2-1; D gene unclear. Trimming left V 5 bases short and J 4 bases short, with 9 bases between. This CDR3 contains 13 residues. Germline CDR1 SEHNR, CDR2 FQNEAQ (reference sequence).

There are a few counts of this clonotype. The chain links TRBV12-3 or TRBV12-4 to TRBJ2-3, with a tentative D call TRBD1 (5 bases). The CDR3 is 16 amino acids. V lost 6 bases and J lost 1, with 17 bases in between. CDR3 nucleotide sequence: TGTGCCAGCAGGGGGAAGGGGCGCATCCGCACAGATACGCAGTATTTT. Protein sequence: CASRGKGRIRTDTQYF.

As DNA, the CDR3 is TGTGCCAGTAGTATAGGACAGGGAAATCAGCCCCAGCATTTT. Amino acid sequence: CASSIGQGNQPQHF. The chain combines TRBV27 with TRBJ1-5; 8 bases fit TRBD1. Trimming removed 9 bases from V and 4 bases from J; junction bases left unmatched: 8. The V gene's germline CDR1 is MNHEY and CDR2 SMNVEV (reference sequence). CDR3 length equals 14 residues.

The chain uses TRBV4-1 and TRBJ1-1, with D perhaps TRBD1 (5 bases). This CDR3 contains 17 residues. The V and J ends lost 0 bases and 0 bases respectively, with 14 bases between them. In germline, CDR1 is MGHRA, CDR2 YSYEKL. The CDR3: CASSQEPGASMNTEAFF. The DNA for the CDR3 is TGCGCCAGCAGCCAAGAACCCGGGGCTTCCATGAACACTGAAGCTTTCTTT.

This chain joins TRBV7-9 and TRBJ1-6, with D tentatively TRBD1 (6 bases). Germline CDR1 and CDR2: SEHNR and FQNEAQ (reference sequence). Trimming took off 5 bases at V and 13 bases at J, with 18 bases between the two ends. The CDR3 contains 14 residues. CDR3 region: CASSITPTGRPLHF. In DNA, the CDR3 is TGTGCCAGCAGCATAACCCCAACAGGGAGGCCCCTCCACTTT.

This clonotype was seen only a few times. V is TRBV6-2 or TRBV6-3 and J is TRBJ1-1; no clear D. Trimming stripped 6 bases from V and 2 bases from J, with 10 bases between. This CDR3 comprises 13 residues. Per the germline V gene, CDR1 is MNHEY and CDR2 is SVGEGT. The CDR3 loop is CASRRRENTEAFF. As DNA, the CDR3 is TGTGCCAGCAGACGACGGGAAAACACTGAAGCTTTCTTT.

This chain uses TRBV7-9 with TRBJ2-1, with TRBD2 matching over 10 bases. The CDR3 length is 15 residues. The junction had 8 bases not matched to a gene; V was cut back by 4 bases and J by 8 bases. Per germline, CDR1 SEHNR and CDR2 FQNEAQ (reference sequence). The CDR3 region is CASSSSGGARDEQFF. The DNA of the CDR3 is TGTGCCAGCAGCTCAAGCGGGGGGGCCAGGGATGAGCAGTTCTTC.

This clonotype was found a few times. The J gene is TRBJ1-4, the V gene TRBV7-6; the D gene is possibly TRBD1 (5 bases). Trimming took 4 bases from V and 6 from J, leaving 15 bases between them. The CDR3 spans 15 residues. From germline, CDR1 is SGHVS and CDR2 FNYEAQ. CDR3 protein: CASSSWGRIDEKLFF. The CDR3, as DNA: TGTGCCAGCAGCTCATGGGGACGCATAGATGAAAAACTGTTTTTT.

Note on this clonotype: A much more abundant neighbour one base away suggests this may be a read error. This chain connects TRBV7-2 to TRBJ2-3; the D gene is possibly TRBD2 (5 bases). Germline CDR1 is SGHTA and CDR2 is FQGNSA. This CDR3 has 16 residues. Trimming removed 5 bases from V and 1 base from J, with 16 bases in between. The CDR3 sequence: CTSSPTSKRRTDTQYF. In nucleotides, the CDR3 is TGTACCAGCAGCCCGACGTCAAAGCGGCGCACAGATACGCAGTATTTT.

V gene TRBV27 combines with J gene TRBJ2-7; 8 nucleotides line up with TRBD1. V lost 3 bases to trimming and J lost 6 bases; unmatched junction nucleotides: 10. The CDR3 length is 15 residues. Germline V gene sequence: CDR1 MNHEY, CDR2 SMNVEV (reference sequence). The CDR3 coding sequence is TGTGCCAGCAGTTTTCCAGGACAGGGAGTTAGCGAGCAGTACTTC. It translates to CASSFPGQGVSEQYF.

This clonotype turned up a few times. The V and J genes are TRBV10-2 and TRBJ1-1; 7 bases fit TRBD1. CDR1 and CDR2 from the germline V gene are WSHSY and SAAADI. J was trimmed by 1 base and V by 2 bases; bases with no gene match: 7. The CDR3 sequence is 16 residues long. In nucleotides, the CDR3 is TGCGCCAGCAGTGAGCCCCCACAGGGGCCGAACACTGAAGCTTTCTTT. Amino acids: CASSEPPQGPNTEAFF.

The V and J genes are TRBV3-1 and TRBJ1-4; tentatively, D is TRBD1 (6 bases). V lost 2 bases to trimming and J lost 8 bases, with 15 bases between them. The germline CDR1 and CDR2 sequences are LGHDT and YNNKEL (reference sequence). This CDR3 comprises 15 residues. The CDR3 coding sequence is TGTGCCAGCAGCCAACAGGGGCCTACGGTCGAAAAACTGTTTTTT. It encodes CASSQQGPTVEKLFF.

In its sample, this clonotype was seen many times. This chain joins TRBV5-4 and TRBJ2-2, with D possibly being TRBD1 (5 bases). V lost 4 bases and J lost 3, with 16 bases in between. The length of the CDR3 is 16 residues. Looked up from germline, CDR1 is SGHNT and CDR2 is YYREEE (reference sequence). The CDR3 DNA is TGTGCCAGCAGCCGCCTGACAGTCGGCGACACCGGGGAGCTGTTTTTT. Its protein is CASSRLTVGDTGELFF.

This clonotype was counted between two and nine times. The chain joins TRBV25-1 to TRBJ1-2; TRBD1 matches at 8 bases. Germline assignment: CDR1 MGHDK and CDR2 SYGVNS. The CDR3 loop spans 14 amino acids. Unmatched junction bases numbered 7, after V lost 7 bases and J lost 3 bases. CDR3 in DNA: TGTGCCAGCAAGTTGGCAGGGGGCGACTATGGCTACACCTTC. Translating gives CASKLAGGDYGYTF.

The rearrangement joins TRBV6-2 or TRBV6-3 to TRBJ2-7; D possibly matches TRBD1 or TRBD2 (5 bases each). Trimming stripped 6 bases from V and 3 bases from J, with 12 bases between. CDR3 length equals 13 residues. Germline loops: CDR1 MNHEY, CDR2 SVGEGT. CDR3 DNA sequence: TGTGCCAGCAGCCCTGGGACGATCTACGAGCAGTACGTC. The encoded protein is CASSPGTIYEQYV.

This clonotype showed up just once. The chain has TRBV11-2 and TRBJ2-5; the match to TRBD2 covers 7 bases. With V trimmed by 4 bases and J by 2 bases, 10 bases remained unmatched. Germline CDR1 is SGHAT and CDR2 is FQNNGV. The CDR3 runs 16 residues. CDR3 in amino acids: CASSSGDYSIQETQYF. The CDR3 DNA sequence: TGTGCCAGCAGCTCGGGGGACTACTCTATTCAAGAGACCCAGTACTTC.

This clonotype has a handful of counts. The genes are TRBV27 and TRBJ2-7; D is perhaps TRBD2 (5 bases). Germline V gene data show CDR1 as MNHEY and CDR2 as SMNVEV (reference sequence). This CDR3 region has 15 residues. Trimming stripped 6 bases from V and 1 base from J, with 16 bases between. The CDR3 spells CASREWGDESYEQYV. In DNA form, the CDR3 reads TGTGCCAGCAGAGAATGGGGAGATGAGTCCTACGAGCAGTACGTC.

This clonotype was detected many times. V usage is TRBV7-9 and J usage is TRBJ1-6; possibly TRBD1 for D (5 bases). The V gene's germline CDR1 is SEHNR and CDR2 FQNEAQ (reference sequence). The CDR3 runs 16 residues. Deletions cut 1 base from V and 8 bases from J, with 15 bases between. CDR3 bases: TGTGCCAGCAGCTTAGAATGGGGGGGAGTTTATTCACCCCTCCACTTT. Translation gives CASSLEWGGVYSPLHF.

In the case of this clonotype: This may come from a read error, since a much larger clone is one base off. The chain recombines TRBV5-4 with TRBJ1-1; perhaps TRBD1 as D (5 bases). The CDR3 length is 10 residues. Trimming cost V 10 bases and J 5 bases, with 9 bases left between them. Germline V gives CDR1 SGHNT, CDR2 YYREEE (reference sequence). The CDR3 DNA reads as TGTGCCGCGGGGGTTACTGAAGCTTTCTTT. As protein: CAAGVTEAFF.

The sample holds many counts of this clonotype. The V and J genes are TRBV5-6 and TRBJ2-7; tentatively, D is TRBD2 (5 bases). The germline V and J ends were trimmed by 2 bases and 3 bases, with 15 bases remaining between them. CDR3 length: 15 residues. In germline, CDR1 is SGHDT, CDR2 YYEEEE. CDR3 loop: CASSFGLGEFYEQYF. The CDR3 region has the DNA TGTGCCAGCAGCTTCGGCCTTGGGGAGTTCTACGAGCAGTACTTC.

This clonotype was seen just once. The chain combines TRBV25-1 with TRBJ2-3, with 7 bases matching TRBD1. CDR1 is MGHDK and CDR2 is SYGVNS in the germline V gene. This CDR3 region has 15 residues. The V segment lost 4 bases and the J segment 2 bases; nucleotides outside the gene matches: 6. The CDR3, as DNA: TGTGCCAGCAGTGTAAGGACAGGCTACACAGATACGCAGTATTTT. Its protein is CASSVRTGYTDTQYF.

In this sample, this clonotype turned up many times. This chain links TRBV7-2 with TRBJ2-5; 7 nucleotides agree with TRBD2. J lost 4 bases, V lost 1 base, and 15 bases had no gene match. CDR1 is SGHTA, CDR2 FQGNSA, per germline. The CDR3 has 18 amino acids. The CDR3 here is CASSLGGRVGLVSETQYF. The CDR3 nucleotides are TGTGCCAGCAGCTTAGGGGGCCGAGTTGGACTAGTGTCAGAGACCCAGTACTTC. Using reference TRBV7-2 and TRBJ2-5 for the parts outside the CDR3, the full variable domain is GAGVSQSPSNKVTEKGKDVELRCDPISGHTALYWYRQSLGQGLEFLIYFQGNSAPDKSGLPSDRFSAERTGGSVSTLTIQRTQQEDSAVYLCASSLGGRVGLVSETQYFGPGTRLLVL.

This clonotype was detected only a few times. The chain uses TRBV7-6 and TRBJ2-2; the D is unclear. The CDR3 has 15 amino acids. The germline V and J ends were trimmed by 11 bases and 6 bases, with 22 bases remaining between them. Germline V CDR1 and CDR2: SGHVS, FNYEAQ. CDR3 bases: TGTGCCGCAGGTTCCGGGCCCTCGGGCGCCGGGGAGCTGTTTTTT. Amino acid sequence: CAAGSGPSGAGELFF.

Concerning this clonotype itself: The junction differs from germline at one of its ends, possibly a read error. The chain carries TRBV2 and TRBJ2-1; 8 nucleotides line up with TRBD1. Germline V gene data show CDR1 as SNHLY and CDR2 as FYNNEI. This CDR3 contains 12 residues. The CDR3 region has the DNA TGTGCCAGCAGTGCCCCCGGGACAGGTGACTATTTC. As protein: CASSAPGTGDYF.

This clonotype was counted at least ten times. The genes are TRBV6-6 and TRBJ2-7, with D hard to call. CDR1 MNHNY and CDR2 SVGAGI come from the germline V gene (reference sequence). The length of the CDR3 is 13 residues. The germline V and J ends were trimmed by 3 bases and 6 bases, with 12 bases remaining between them. CDR3: CASSYTTRSEQYV. Written as DNA, the CDR3 is TGTGCCAGCAGTTATACAACACGGAGCGAGCAGTACGTC.

This clonotype showed up just a few times. This rearrangement joins TRBV5-6 to TRBJ2-1; tentatively, D is TRBD2 (6 bases). With 4 bases removed from V and 6 bases from J, the gap between germline ends came to 17 bases. This CDR3 is built from 15 residues. Germline V CDR1 and CDR2: SGHDT, YYEEEE. The CDR3 region is CASSNGLRGSNEQFF. In DNA form, the CDR3 reads TGTGCCAGCAGCAACGGACTCCGGGGGTCCAATGAGCAGTTCTTC.

V gene TRBV7-6 combines with J gene TRBJ2-5, with a weak D call TRBD2 (6 bases). From germline, CDR1 is SGHVS and CDR2 FNYEAQ. Trimming removed 4 bases from V and 10 bases from J, with 19 bases in between. The CDR3 covers 14 residues. CDR3 nucleotides: TGTGCCAGCAGCTCCAGACTGGATTCGGGGGACCAGTACTTC. It is translated as CASSSRLDSGDQYF.

The chain employs TRBV27 and TRBJ2-1, with 12 bases that match TRBD2. The germline CDR1 and CDR2 sequences are MNHEY and SMNVEV (reference sequence). CDR3 length: 18 amino acids. J was trimmed by 5 bases and V by 4 bases; bases with no gene match: 12. The CDR3 DNA reads as TGTGCCAGCAGTTCCCCCCTGGGACTAGCGGGCCCAGACAATGAGCAGTTCTTC. It codes for CASSSPLGLAGPDNEQFF.

Notes on this clonotype: The junction differs from germline at one of its ends, possibly a read error. CDR3 sequence reads: CANSFLLETVNEKLFF. The CDR3 bases are TGTGCCAACAGTTTTCTACTTGAGACCGTTAATGAAAAACTGTTTTTT. The chain carries TRBV12-3 or TRBV12-4 and TRBJ1-4; D is unresolved. This CDR3 has 16 amino acids.